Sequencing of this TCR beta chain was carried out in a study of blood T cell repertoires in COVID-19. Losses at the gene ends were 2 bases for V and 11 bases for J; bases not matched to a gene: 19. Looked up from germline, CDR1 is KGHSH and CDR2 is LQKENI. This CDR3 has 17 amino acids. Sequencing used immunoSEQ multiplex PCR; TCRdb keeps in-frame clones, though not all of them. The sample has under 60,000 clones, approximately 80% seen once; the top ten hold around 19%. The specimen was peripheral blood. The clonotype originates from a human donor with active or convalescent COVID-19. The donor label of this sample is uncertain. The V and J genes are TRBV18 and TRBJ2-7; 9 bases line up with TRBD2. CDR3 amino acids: CASSPGPGTSSDAGKYF. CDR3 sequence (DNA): TGTGCCAGCTCACCAGGACCCGGGACTAGCTCCGATGCTGGGAAGTACTTC.